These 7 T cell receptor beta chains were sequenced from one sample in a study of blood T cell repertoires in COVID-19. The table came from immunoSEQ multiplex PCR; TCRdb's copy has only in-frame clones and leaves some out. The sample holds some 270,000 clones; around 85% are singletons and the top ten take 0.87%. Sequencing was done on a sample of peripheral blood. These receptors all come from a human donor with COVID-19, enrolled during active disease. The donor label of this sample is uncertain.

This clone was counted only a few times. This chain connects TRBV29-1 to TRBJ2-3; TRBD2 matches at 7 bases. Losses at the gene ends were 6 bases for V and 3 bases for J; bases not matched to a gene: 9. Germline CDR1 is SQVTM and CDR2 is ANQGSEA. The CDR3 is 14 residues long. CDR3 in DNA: TGCAGCGTGTCTGGCGGGAGCTCTACAGATACGCAGTATTTT. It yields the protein CSVSGGSSTDTQYF.

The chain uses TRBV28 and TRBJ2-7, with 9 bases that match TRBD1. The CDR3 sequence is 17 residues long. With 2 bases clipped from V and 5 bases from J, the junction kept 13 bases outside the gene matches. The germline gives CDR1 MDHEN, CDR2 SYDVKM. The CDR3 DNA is TGTGCCAGCAGTTTAGGGGAGGGACAGGGCTTCCCCCACGAGCAGTACTTC. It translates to CASSLGEGQGFPHEQYF.

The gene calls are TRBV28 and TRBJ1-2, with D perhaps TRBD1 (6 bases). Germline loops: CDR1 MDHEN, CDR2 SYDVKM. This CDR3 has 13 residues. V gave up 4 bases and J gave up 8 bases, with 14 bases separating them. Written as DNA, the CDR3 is TGTGCCAGCAGTTACTCAGGGGCGCGGGGCTACACCTTC. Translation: CASSYSGARGYTF.

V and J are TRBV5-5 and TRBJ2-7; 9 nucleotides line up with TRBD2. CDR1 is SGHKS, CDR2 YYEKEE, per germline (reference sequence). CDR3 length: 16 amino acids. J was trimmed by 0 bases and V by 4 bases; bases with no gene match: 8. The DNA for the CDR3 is TGTGCCAGCAGCCAACTTAGCGGGAGAATCTCCTACGAGCAGTACTTC. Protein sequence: CASSQLSGRISYEQYF.

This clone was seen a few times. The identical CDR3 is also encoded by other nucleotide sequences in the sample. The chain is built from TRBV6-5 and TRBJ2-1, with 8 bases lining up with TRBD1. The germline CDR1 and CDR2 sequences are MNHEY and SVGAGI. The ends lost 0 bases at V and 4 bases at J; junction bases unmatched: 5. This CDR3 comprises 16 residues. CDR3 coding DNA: TGTGCCAGCAGTTACTCCGACAGGGGCCCTTACAATGAGCAGTTCTTC. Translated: CASSYSDRGPYNEQFF.

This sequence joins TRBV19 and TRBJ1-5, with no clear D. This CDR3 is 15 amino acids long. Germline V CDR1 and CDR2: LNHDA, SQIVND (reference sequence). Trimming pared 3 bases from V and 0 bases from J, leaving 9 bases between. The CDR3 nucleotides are TGTGCCAGTAGTATGAATCAGGTTAGCAATCAGCCCCAGCATTTT. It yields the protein CASSMNQVSNQPQHF.

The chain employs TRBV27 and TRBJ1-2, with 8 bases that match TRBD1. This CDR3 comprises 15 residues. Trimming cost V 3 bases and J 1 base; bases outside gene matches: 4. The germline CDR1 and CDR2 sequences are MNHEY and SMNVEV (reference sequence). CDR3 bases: TGTGCCAGCAGTTTCGGGGGACAGGTTAACTATGGCTACACCTTC. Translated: CASSFGGQVNYGYTF.